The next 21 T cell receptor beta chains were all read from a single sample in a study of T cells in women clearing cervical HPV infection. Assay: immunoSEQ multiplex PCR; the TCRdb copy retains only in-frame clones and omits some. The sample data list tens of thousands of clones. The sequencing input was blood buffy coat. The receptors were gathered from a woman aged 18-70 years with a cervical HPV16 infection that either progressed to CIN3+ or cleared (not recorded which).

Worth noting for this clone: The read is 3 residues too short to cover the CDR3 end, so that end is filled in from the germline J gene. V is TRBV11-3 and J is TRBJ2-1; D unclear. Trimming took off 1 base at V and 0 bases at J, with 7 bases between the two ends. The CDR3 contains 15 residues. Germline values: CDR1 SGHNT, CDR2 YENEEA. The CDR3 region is CASSLAGSSYNEQFF. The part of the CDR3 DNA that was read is TGTGCCAGCAGCTTAGCGGGTAGCTCCTACAATGAG.

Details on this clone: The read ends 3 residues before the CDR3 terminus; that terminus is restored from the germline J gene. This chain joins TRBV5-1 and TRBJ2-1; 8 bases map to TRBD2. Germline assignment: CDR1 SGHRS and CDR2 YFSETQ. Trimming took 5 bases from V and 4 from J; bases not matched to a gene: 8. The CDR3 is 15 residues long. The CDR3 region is CASSREGGAYNEQFF. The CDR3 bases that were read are TGCGCCAGCAGTCGGGAGGGGGGGGCTTACAATGAG.

The part of the CDR3 DNA that was read is TGTGCCAGCACCCCACGGGTTCCCGTCCTTCAAGAGACC. This translates into CASTPRVPVLQET. In full, the CDR3 reads CASTPRVPVLQETQYF. The chain links TRBV6-2 or TRBV6-3 to TRBJ2-5; D gene ambiguous. Read sequence stops 3 residues before the CDR3 end, and the germline J gene provides the missing end. The CDR3 is 16 residues long. Looked up from germline, CDR1 is MNHEY and CDR2 is SVGEGT. V lost 7 bases and J lost 2, with 20 bases in between.

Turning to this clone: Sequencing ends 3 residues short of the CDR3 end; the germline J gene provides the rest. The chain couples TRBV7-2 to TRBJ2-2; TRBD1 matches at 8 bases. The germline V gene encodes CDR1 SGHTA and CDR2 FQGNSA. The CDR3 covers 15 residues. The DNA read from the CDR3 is TGTGCCAGCAGCCGACGGACAGGGATTAATGAAAAG. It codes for CASSRRTGINEK. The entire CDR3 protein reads CASSRRTGINEKLFF.

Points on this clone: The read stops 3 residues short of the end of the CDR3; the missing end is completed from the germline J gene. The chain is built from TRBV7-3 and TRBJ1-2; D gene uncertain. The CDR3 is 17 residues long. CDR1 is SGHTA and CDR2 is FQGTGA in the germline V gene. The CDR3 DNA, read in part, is TGTGCCAGCAGCTTAAGCCCCTGGGGAGGCTCCGGGGATACC. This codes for CASSLSPWGGSGDT. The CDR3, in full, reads CASSLSPWGGSGDTYTF.

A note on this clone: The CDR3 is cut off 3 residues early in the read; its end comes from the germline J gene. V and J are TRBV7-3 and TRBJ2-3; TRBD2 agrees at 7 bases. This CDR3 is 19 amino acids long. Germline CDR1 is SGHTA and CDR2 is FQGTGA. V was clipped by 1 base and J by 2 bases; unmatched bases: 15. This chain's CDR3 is CASSLSLVGVQRDTDTQYF. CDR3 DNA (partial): TGTGCCAGCAGCTTAAGTCTTGTCGGGGTCCAGCGGGACACAGATACG.

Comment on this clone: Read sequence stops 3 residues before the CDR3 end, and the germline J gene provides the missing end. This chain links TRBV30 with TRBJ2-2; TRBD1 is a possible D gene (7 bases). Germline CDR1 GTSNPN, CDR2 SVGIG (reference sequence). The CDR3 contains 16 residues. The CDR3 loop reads CAWSKQGTATNEKLFF. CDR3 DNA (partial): TGTGCCTGGAGTAAACAGGGGACTGCAACTAATGAAAAG.

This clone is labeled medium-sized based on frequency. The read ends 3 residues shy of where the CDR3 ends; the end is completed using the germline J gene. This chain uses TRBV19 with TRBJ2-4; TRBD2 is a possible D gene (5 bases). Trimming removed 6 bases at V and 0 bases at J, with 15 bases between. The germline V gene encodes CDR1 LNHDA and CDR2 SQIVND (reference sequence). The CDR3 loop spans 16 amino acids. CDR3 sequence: CASSRRAVKAKNIQYF. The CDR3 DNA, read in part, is TGTGCCAGTAGCCGCCGAGCGGTCAAAGCCAAAAACATT. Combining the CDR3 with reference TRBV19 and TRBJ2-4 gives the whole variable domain DGGITQSPKYLFRKEGQNVTLSCEQNLNHDAMYWYRQDPGQGLRLIYYSQIVNDFQKGDIAEGYSVSREKKESFPLTVTSAQKNPTAFYLCASSRRAVKAKNIQYFGAGTRLSVL.

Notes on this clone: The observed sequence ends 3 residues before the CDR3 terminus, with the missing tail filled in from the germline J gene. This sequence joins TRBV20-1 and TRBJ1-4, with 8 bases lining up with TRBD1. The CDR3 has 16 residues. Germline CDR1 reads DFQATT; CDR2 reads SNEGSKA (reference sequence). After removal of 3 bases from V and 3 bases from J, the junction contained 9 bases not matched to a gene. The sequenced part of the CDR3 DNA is TGCAGTGCTAGTGTCAGGGGGCGGTTGGCTAATGAAAAA. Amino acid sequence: CSASVRGRLANEK. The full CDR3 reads CSASVRGRLANEKLFF.

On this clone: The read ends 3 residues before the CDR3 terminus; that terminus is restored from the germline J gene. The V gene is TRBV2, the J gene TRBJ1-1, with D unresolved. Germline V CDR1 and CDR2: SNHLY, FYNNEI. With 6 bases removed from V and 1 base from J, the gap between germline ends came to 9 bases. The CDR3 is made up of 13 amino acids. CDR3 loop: CASRTEGNTEAFF. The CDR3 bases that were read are TGTGCCAGCAGAACCGAGGGGAACACTGAA.

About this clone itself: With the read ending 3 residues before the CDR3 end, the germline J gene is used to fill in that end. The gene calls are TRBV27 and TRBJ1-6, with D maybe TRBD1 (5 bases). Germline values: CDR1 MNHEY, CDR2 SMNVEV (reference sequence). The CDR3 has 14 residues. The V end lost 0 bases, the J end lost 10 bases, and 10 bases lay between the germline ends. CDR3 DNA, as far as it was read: TGTGCCAGCAGTTTATCCCACGGGGGATCACCC. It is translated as CASSLSHGGSP. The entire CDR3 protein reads CASSLSHGGSPLHF.

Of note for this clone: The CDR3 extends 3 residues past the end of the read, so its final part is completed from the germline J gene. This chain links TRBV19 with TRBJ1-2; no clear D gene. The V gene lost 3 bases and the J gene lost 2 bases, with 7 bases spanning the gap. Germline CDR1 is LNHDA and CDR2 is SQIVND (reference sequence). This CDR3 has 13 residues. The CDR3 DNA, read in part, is TGTGCCAGTAGTATCGAAGCGAACTATGGC. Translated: CASSIEANYG. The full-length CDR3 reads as CASSIEANYGYTF.

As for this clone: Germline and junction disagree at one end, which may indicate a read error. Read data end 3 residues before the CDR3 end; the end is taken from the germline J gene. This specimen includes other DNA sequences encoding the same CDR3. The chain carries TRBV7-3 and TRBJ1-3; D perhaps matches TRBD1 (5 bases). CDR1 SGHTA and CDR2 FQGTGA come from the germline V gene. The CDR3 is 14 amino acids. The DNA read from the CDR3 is TGTGCCAGCAGCTTACAGGGTTGGGGTGACACA. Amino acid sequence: CASSLQGWGDT. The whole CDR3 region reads CASSLQGWGDTIYF.

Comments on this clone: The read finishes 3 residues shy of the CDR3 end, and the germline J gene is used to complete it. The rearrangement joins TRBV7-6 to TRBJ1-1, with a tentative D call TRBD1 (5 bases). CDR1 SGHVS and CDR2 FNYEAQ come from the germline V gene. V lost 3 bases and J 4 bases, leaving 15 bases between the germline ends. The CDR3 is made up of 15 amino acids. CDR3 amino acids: CASSLPREGITEAFF. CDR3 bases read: TGTGCCAGCAGCTTGCCCAGGGAGGGGATCACTGAA.

Partial CDR3 DNA: TGCAGTGCTAGAAGGTCAGGGGGTTGGGGC. Encoded protein: CSARRSGGWG. The complete CDR3 sequence is CSARRSGGWGYTF. The V call is TRBV20-1, the J call TRBJ1-2; the match to TRBD1 covers 7 bases. The read terminates 3 residues before the CDR3 end, so the remaining end is supplied by the germline J gene. CDR3 length equals 13 residues. Germline loops: CDR1 DFQATT, CDR2 SNEGSKA (reference sequence).

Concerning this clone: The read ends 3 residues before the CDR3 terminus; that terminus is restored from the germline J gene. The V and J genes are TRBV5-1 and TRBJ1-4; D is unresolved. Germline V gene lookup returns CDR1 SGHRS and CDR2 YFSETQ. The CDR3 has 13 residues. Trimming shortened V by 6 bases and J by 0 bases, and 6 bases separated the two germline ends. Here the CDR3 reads CASKGTTNEKLFF. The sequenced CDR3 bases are TGCGCCAGCAAAGGCACAACTAATGAAAAA.

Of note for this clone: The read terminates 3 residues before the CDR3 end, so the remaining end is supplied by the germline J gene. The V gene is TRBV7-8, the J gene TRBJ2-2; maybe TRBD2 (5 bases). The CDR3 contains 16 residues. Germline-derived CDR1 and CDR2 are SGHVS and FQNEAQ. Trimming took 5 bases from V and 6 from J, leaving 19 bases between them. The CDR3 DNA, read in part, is TGTGCCAGCAGCCTACGTCGAGGGCTGTCGGCCGGGGAG. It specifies CASSLRRGLSAGE. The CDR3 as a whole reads CASSLRRGLSAGELFF. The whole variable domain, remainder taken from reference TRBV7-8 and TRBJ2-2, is GAGVSQSPRYKVAKRGQDVALRCDPISGHVSLFWYQQALGQGPEFLTYFQNEAQLDKSGLPSDRFFAERPEGSVSTLKIQRTQQEDSAVYLCASSLRRGLSAGELFFGEGSRLTVL.

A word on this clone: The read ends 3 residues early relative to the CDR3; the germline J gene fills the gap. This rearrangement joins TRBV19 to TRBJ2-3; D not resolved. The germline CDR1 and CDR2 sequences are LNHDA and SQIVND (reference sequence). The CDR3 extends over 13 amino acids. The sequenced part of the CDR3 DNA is TGTGCCAGTAGTATAGACATACAAGAGACG. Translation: CASSIDIQET. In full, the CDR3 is CASSIDIQETQYF.

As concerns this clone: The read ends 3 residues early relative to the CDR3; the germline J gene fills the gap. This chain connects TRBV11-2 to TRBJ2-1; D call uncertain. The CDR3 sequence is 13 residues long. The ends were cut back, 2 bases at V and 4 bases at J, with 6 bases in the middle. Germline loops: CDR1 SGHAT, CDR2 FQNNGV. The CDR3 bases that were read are TGTGCCAGCAGCTTACGCACTTACAATGAG. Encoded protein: CASSLRTYNE. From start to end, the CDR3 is CASSLRTYNEQFF.

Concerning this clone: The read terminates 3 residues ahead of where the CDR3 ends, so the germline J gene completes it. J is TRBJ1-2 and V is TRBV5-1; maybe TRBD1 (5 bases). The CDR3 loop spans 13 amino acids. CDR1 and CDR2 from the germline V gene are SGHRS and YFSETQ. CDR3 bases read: TGCGCCAGCAGCTTGTGGGGCCAGTCCGAC. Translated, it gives CASSLWGQSD. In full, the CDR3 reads CASSLWGQSDYTF.

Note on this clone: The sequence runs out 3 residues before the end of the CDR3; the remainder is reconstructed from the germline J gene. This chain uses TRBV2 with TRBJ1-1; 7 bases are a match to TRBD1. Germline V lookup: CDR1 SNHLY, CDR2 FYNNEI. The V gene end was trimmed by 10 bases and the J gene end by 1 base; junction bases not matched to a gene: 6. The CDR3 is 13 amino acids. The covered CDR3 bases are TGTGCCACCTCTGGACAGGCGAACACTGAA. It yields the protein CATSGQANTE. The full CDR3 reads CATSGQANTEAFF.